A single sample is the source of the 25 T cell receptor beta chains below, sequenced in a study of T cells in localized non-small cell lung cancer. Some clones are missing from TCRdb's copy, which holds only in-frame ones; the method was immunoSEQ multiplex PCR. The sample yields 25,000 to 35,000 clones, roughly 86% seen once. The sample was peripheral blood, taken before any cancer treatment. The receptors shown here come from a male donor at least 60 years old with stage I lung adenocarcinoma.

The J gene is TRBJ1-2, the V gene TRBV28; D remains ambiguous. Germline lookup yields CDR1 MDHEN and CDR2 SYDVKM. With 3 bases removed from V and 5 bases from J, the gap between germline ends came to 10 bases. The CDR3 consists of 13 residues. CDR3 region: CASSFSRDYGYTF. Written as DNA, the CDR3 is TGTGCCAGCAGTTTTTCGAGGGATTATGGCTACACCTTC.

This clone was found a few times. The J gene is TRBJ2-4, the V gene TRBV6-1, with D tentatively TRBD2 (6 bases). This CDR3 is 14 amino acids long. Germline CDR1 and CDR2: MNHNS and SASEGT. The V end lost 2 bases, the J end lost 8 bases, and 13 bases lay between the germline ends. The CDR3 nucleotides are TGTGCCAGCAGTGAAATCTTCGGGACTGACATTCAGTACTTC. This translates into CASSEIFGTDIQYF.

The chain employs TRBV19 and TRBJ2-4; tentatively, D is TRBD2 (7 bases). The V end was cut by 4 bases, the J end by 2 bases, with 15 bases between. Germline lookup yields CDR1 LNHDA and CDR2 SQIVND (reference sequence). CDR3 length: 16 amino acids. DNA for the CDR3: TGTGCCAGTAGTAAACTAGAGGGGGGGTCCAAAAACATTCAGTACTTC. Its translation is CASSKLEGGSKNIQYF.

CDR3 sequence reads: CASSSYSGTGELFF. The DNA of the CDR3 is TGTGCCAGCAGTTCCTATTCAGGGACCGGGGAGCTGTTTTTT. The V and J genes are TRBV6-5 and TRBJ2-2, with D perhaps matching TRBD1 (5 bases). The CDR3 consists of 14 residues. Germline V gene sequence: CDR1 MNHEY, CDR2 SVGAGI. V shed 4 bases and J shed 5 bases, with 11 bases lying between them.

The rearrangement uses TRBV25-1 and TRBJ1-1, with D perhaps matching TRBD1 (5 bases). V lost 6 bases and J lost 0, with 11 bases in between. The CDR3 runs 14 residues. Per the germline V gene, CDR1 is MGHDK and CDR2 is SYGVNS. The CDR3 spells CASRRTTLNTEAFF. The CDR3 coding sequence is TGTGCCAGCAGGAGGACAACTTTGAACACTGAAGCTTTCTTT.

The chain carries TRBV6-6 and TRBJ1-1; D ambiguous. CDR3 size: 15 residues. From germline, CDR1 is MNHNY and CDR2 SVGAGI (reference sequence). With 0 bases removed from V and 0 bases from J, the gap between germline ends came to 8 bases. CDR3 in amino acids: CASSYSLALNTEAFF. In nucleotides, the CDR3 is TGTGCCAGCAGTTACTCGTTAGCTCTGAACACTGAAGCTTTCTTT.

V and J are TRBV9 and TRBJ2-5, with TRBD2 matching over 10 bases. The V gene's germline CDR1 is SGDLS and CDR2 YYNGEE. The CDR3 extends over 15 amino acids. V was clipped by 6 bases and J by 5 bases; unmatched bases: 10. The CDR3 is CASTTLAGARETQYF. The CDR3 nucleotides are TGTGCCAGCACCACGCTAGCGGGGGCCAGGGAGACCCAGTACTTC.

This sequence joins TRBV4-2 and TRBJ2-3, with 8 nucleotides matching TRBD2. V gave up 0 bases and J gave up 2 bases; unmatched junction bases: 7. The germline V gene has CDR1 LGHNA and CDR2 YNFKEQ. The CDR3 has 17 residues. CDR3 nucleotide sequence: TGTGCCAGCAGCCAAGACCGCGGCGGGGGGCACACAGATACGCAGTATTTT. Amino acid sequence: CASSQDRGGGHTDTQYF.

V gene TRBV5-1 combines with J gene TRBJ2-7, with 10 nucleotides matching TRBD1. This CDR3 is 16 amino acids long. Losses at the gene ends were 3 bases for V and 5 bases for J; bases not matched to a gene: 11. Germline CDR1 SGHRS, CDR2 YFSETQ. The CDR3 sequence: CASSSGGATGGHEQYF. For the CDR3, the DNA is TGCGCCAGCAGCTCAGGGGGCGCGACAGGGGGCCACGAGCAGTACTTC. The whole variable domain, filled in from reference TRBV5-1 and TRBJ2-7, reads KAGVTQTPRYLIKTRGQQVTLSCSPISGHRSVSWYQQTPGQGLQFLFEYFSETQRNKGNFPGRFSGRQFSNSRSEMNVSTLELGDSALYLCASSSGGATGGHEQYFGPGTRLTVT.

This chain links TRBV5-6 with TRBJ2-1; D unresolved. CDR1 is SGHDT, CDR2 YYEEEE, per germline. Trimming pared 2 bases from V and 7 bases from J, leaving 4 bases between. The CDR3 spans 11 residues. The CDR3: CASSFSNEQFF. The CDR3 DNA reads as TGTGCCAGCAGCTTCAGTAATGAGCAGTTCTTC.

J is TRBJ2-1 and V is TRBV25-1, with D perhaps given as TRBD1 or TRBD2 (6 bases each). V was clipped by 4 bases and J by 11 bases, with 15 bases between them. Per germline, CDR1 MGHDK and CDR2 SYGVNS. The CDR3 contains 13 residues. The DNA of the CDR3 is TGTGCCAGCAGTGCCCCCTTGGGGGGCCAGCAGTTCTTC. It yields the protein CASSAPLGGQQFF.

This chain connects TRBV7-2 to TRBJ1-6, with 7 bases matching TRBD1. The CDR3 is made up of 14 amino acids. Germline V lookup: CDR1 SGHTA, CDR2 FQGNSA. V lost 5 bases and J lost 7; bases outside the gene matches: 5. CDR3 region: CASSAGQTNSPLHF. Written as DNA, the CDR3 is TGTGCCAGCAGCGCGGGACAGACCAATTCACCCCTCCACTTT.

DNA of the CDR3: TGTGCCAGCTCACTTGGACAGGGGGGCTCTGGAAACACCATATATTTT. Translated, it gives CASSLGQGGSGNTIYF. The chain uses TRBV18 and TRBJ1-3, with TRBD1 matching over 10 bases. The V gene's germline CDR1 is KGHSH and CDR2 LQKENI. CDR3 length: 16 amino acids. The trim removed 4 bases at V and 0 bases at J, leaving 3 bases unmatched. The whole variable domain, remainder taken from reference TRBV18 and TRBJ1-3, is NAGVMQNPRHLVRRRGQEARLRCSPMKGHSHVYWYRQLPEEGLKFMVYLQKENIIDESGMPKERFSAEFPKEGPSILRIQQVVRGDSAAYFCASSLGQGGSGNTIYFGEGSWLTVV.

The chain employs TRBV4-2 and TRBJ1-5; D uncertain. From germline, CDR1 is LGHNA and CDR2 YNFKEQ. The CDR3 runs to 15 residues. V was clipped by 1 base and J by 1 base, with 8 bases between them. CDR3 loop: CASSQGRASNQPQHF. The DNA of the CDR3 is TGTGCCAGCAGCCAAGGGAGGGCAAGCAATCAGCCCCAGCATTTT.

The rearrangement uses TRBV6-5 and TRBJ2-5; D unclear. V lost 2 bases and J 5 bases, leaving 18 bases between the germline ends. Germline V gives CDR1 MNHEY, CDR2 SVGAGI. The CDR3 runs 16 residues. The CDR3 DNA is TGTGCCAGCAGTTACGGCTCCCCACCTCAAGGGGAGACCCAGTACTTC. Protein sequence: CASSYGSPPQGETQYF.

V gene TRBV2 combines with J gene TRBJ1-4, with D possibly matching TRBD1 (5 bases). The CDR3 sequence is 13 residues long. Trimming removed 6 bases at V and 8 bases at J, with 13 bases between. Germline V gives CDR1 SNHLY, CDR2 FYNNEI. The CDR3 coding sequence is TGTGCCAGCAGGGGGACCCCTGAGGAAAAACTGTTTTTT. Translation gives CASRGTPEEKLFF.

This chain uses TRBV23-1 with TRBJ2-7; the match to TRBD1 covers 8 bases. TRBV23-1 is reported as an ORF; its role is uncertain. The CDR3 covers 18 residues. The ends lost 0 bases at V and 1 base at J; junction bases unmatched: 11. This CDR3 is CASSQSVPGQGESYEQYF. In nucleotides, the CDR3 is TGCGCCAGCAGTCAATCGGTCCCCGGACAGGGAGAATCCTACGAGCAGTACTTC.

The chain joins TRBV29-1 to TRBJ1-1; perhaps TRBD1 as D (5 bases). Trimming shortened V by 6 bases and J by 0 bases, and 14 bases separated the two germline ends. The germline V gene has CDR1 SQVTM and CDR2 ANQGSEA. The CDR3 extends over 14 amino acids. CDR3 sequence reads: CSVAEGLMNTEAFF. CDR3 DNA: TGCAGCGTCGCAGAGGGACTCATGAACACTGAAGCTTTCTTT.

The chain joins TRBV5-1 to TRBJ2-1; no reliable D call. CDR1 SGHRS and CDR2 YFSETQ come from the germline V gene. The CDR3 covers 14 residues. Trimming took 1 base from V and 7 from J, leaving 12 bases between them. The CDR3 DNA sequence: TGCGCCAGCAGCTTGCAAAGTACCGAGAATGAGCAGTTCTTC. Translation gives CASSLQSTENEQFF.

The chain employs TRBV18 and TRBJ2-2; TRBD1 might be the D (6 bases). Trimming cost V 2 bases and J 3 bases, with 10 bases left between them. Germline lookup yields CDR1 KGHSH and CDR2 LQKENI. The CDR3 is 15 amino acids. CDR3 DNA sequence: TGTGCCAGCTCACCAAGCAGGGGAGACACCGGGGAGCTGTTTTTT. Amino acid sequence: CASSPSRGDTGELFF. The variable domain in full, with the rest retrieved from reference TRBV18 and TRBJ2-2, is NAGVMQNPRHLVRRRGQEARLRCSPMKGHSHVYWYRQLPEEGLKFMVYLQKENIIDESGMPKERFSAEFPKEGPSILRIQQVVRGDSAAYFCASSPSRGDTGELFFGEGSRLTVL.

The V and J genes are TRBV15 and TRBJ2-5, with 8 bases aligning to TRBD2. Germline V CDR1 and CDR2: LNHNV, YYDKDF (reference sequence). The V segment lost 11 bases and the J segment 4 bases; nucleotides outside the gene matches: 9. There are 13 residues in the CDR3. CDR3 residues: CAVSGGLVETQYF. CDR3 sequence (DNA): TGTGCCGTGAGCGGGGGTTTAGTAGAGACCCAGTACTTC.

This clone was detected a few times. The chain has TRBV10-3 and TRBJ1-2; D is unclear. CDR3 length: 14 residues. The V end lost 3 bases, the J end lost 4 bases, and 12 bases lay between the germline ends. Germline CDR1 ENHRY, CDR2 SYGVKD. The DNA of the CDR3 is TGTGCCATCAGTGATCGGGGAGTACTCTATGGCTACACCTTC. Protein: CAISDRGVLYGYTF.

The chain employs TRBV6-5 and TRBJ2-5, with a weak D call TRBD1 (7 bases). V lost 6 bases, J lost 1 base, and 12 bases lay in between. The length of the CDR3 is 14 residues. In germline, CDR1 is MNHEY, CDR2 SVGAGI. The CDR3 sequence is CASSPRGAQETQYF. The CDR3 nucleotides are TGTGCCAGCAGCCCCAGGGGGGCCCAAGAGACCCAGTACTTC.

The rearrangement joins TRBV11-2 to TRBJ1-5; a weak D match, TRBD1 (5 bases). The CDR3 has 14 residues. The V end lost 5 bases, the J end lost 10 bases, and 18 bases lay between the germline ends. The germline gives CDR1 SGHAT, CDR2 FQNNGV. CDR3 loop: CASSQTGGVGPQHF. In nucleotides, the CDR3 is TGTGCCAGCAGCCAAACGGGGGGTGTGGGCCCCCAGCATTTT.

The gene calls are TRBV7-9 and TRBJ2-5; 7 bases are shared with TRBD1. The germline V gene encodes CDR1 SEHNR and CDR2 FQNEAQ (reference sequence). Germline trimming cut 1 base from V and 5 bases from J; bases unmatched to any gene: 4. CDR3 length equals 14 residues. CDR3 in DNA: TGTGCCAGCAGCTTAGTAGGGGGCATGGAGACCCAGTACTTC. Amino acid sequence: CASSLVGGMETQYF.